One sample yielded the 18 T cell receptor beta chains listed below, sequenced in a study of graft-versus-host responses after intestinal transplantation. Profiled with immunoSEQ multiplex PCR; TCRdb holds only in-frame clones, not every one. The table includes just over 85,000 clones, 80% to 95% detected once. These receptors have no identified antigens. The material sequenced was unstimulated CD8+ T cells sorted from spleen or lymph node cells, taken before transplant. The receptors originated from a human donor who was the organ donor for an intestinal transplant.

The CDR3 region is CASSFRRGGTDTQYF. In DNA, the CDR3 is TGTGCCAGCAGTTTCCGGCGGGGGGGCACAGATACGCAGTATTTT. This chain connects TRBV27 to TRBJ2-3; 8 bases fit TRBD2. V lost 3 bases to trimming and J lost 1 base; unmatched junction nucleotides: 3. Germline V gene data show CDR1 as MNHEY and CDR2 as SMNVEV (reference sequence). The CDR3 spans 15 residues.

V usage is TRBV5-5 and J usage is TRBJ1-2; D call uncertain. The CDR3 has 13 residues. Germline CDR1 reads SGHKS; CDR2 reads YYEKEE (reference sequence). The V end lost 0 bases, the J end lost 2 bases, and 5 bases lay between the germline ends. CDR3 nucleotide sequence: TGTGCCAGCAGCTTGGACGGGAACTATGGCTACACCTTC. The encoded protein is CASSLDGNYGYTF.

This sequence joins TRBV4-3 and TRBJ1-2; maybe TRBD1 (6 bases). V was shortened by 1 base and J by 7 bases, with 19 bases between the two germline ends. The germline gives CDR1 LGHNA, CDR2 YSLEER. The CDR3 loop spans 16 amino acids. The CDR3 spells CASSQVSGGAGSGYTF. The DNA for the CDR3 is TGCGCCAGCAGCCAAGTCTCGGGGGGCGCGGGTAGTGGCTACACCTTC.

The rearrangement uses TRBV6-5 and TRBJ2-7, with D maybe TRBD1 (6 bases). CDR1 and CDR2 (germline): MNHEY, SVGAGI. The CDR3 loop spans 14 amino acids. V was trimmed by 2 bases and J by 2 bases, leaving 10 bases between them. This chain's CDR3 is CASSYTGTTYEQYF. DNA for the CDR3: TGTGCCAGCAGTTACACCGGGACAACCTACGAGCAGTACTTC.

The CDR3 sequence: CASSLGGANTEAFF. For the CDR3, the DNA is TGTGCCAGCAGCTTAGGCGGAGCTAACACTGAAGCTTTCTTT. The V gene is TRBV7-9, the J gene TRBJ1-1; D is undetermined. Trimming took off 1 base at V and 2 bases at J, with 8 bases between the two ends. Germline V gene sequence: CDR1 SEHNR, CDR2 FQNEAQ (reference sequence). The CDR3 spans 14 residues.

This chain uses TRBV6-1 with TRBJ2-1; TRBD2 agrees at 7 bases. CDR1 is MNHNS, CDR2 SASEGT, per germline. With V trimmed by 2 bases and J by 7 bases, 11 bases remained unmatched. The CDR3 contains 16 residues. This CDR3 reads CASSEPAGTPGNEQFF. The CDR3 DNA reads as TGTGCCAGCAGTGAACCAGCGGGGACCCCTGGGAATGAGCAGTTCTTC.

V and J are TRBV29-1 and TRBJ2-7; TRBD1 might be the D (6 bases). CDR1 is SQVTM, CDR2 ANQGSEA, per germline. This CDR3 spans 13 amino acids. The V gene lost 7 bases and the J gene lost 2 bases, with 15 bases spanning the gap. CDR3 nucleotides: TGCAGCGCCCGGGACACCGATACCTACGAGCAGTACTTC. Residues: CSARDTDTYEQYF.

This chain links TRBV5-1 with TRBJ2-1; TRBD2 agrees at 13 bases. The V gene's germline CDR1 is SGHRS and CDR2 YFSETQ. J lost 10 bases, V lost 3 bases, and 1 base had no gene match. This CDR3 comprises 13 residues. The DNA of the CDR3 is TGCGCCAGCAGCTCGACTAGCGGGGGGGAGCAGTTCTTC. This codes for CASSSTSGGEQFF. Full variable domain (rest looked up from reference TRBV5-1 and TRBJ2-1): KAGVTQTPRYLIKTRGQQVTLSCSPISGHRSVSWYQQTPGQGLQFLFEYFSETQRNKGNFPGRFSGRQFSNSRSEMNVSTLELGDSALYLCASSSTSGGEQFFGPGTRLTVL.

This clone appeared a single time. This sequence joins TRBV5-1 and TRBJ2-7; 14 nucleotides align to TRBD2. In germline, CDR1 is SGHRS, CDR2 YFSETQ. The CDR3 is 15 residues long. The trim removed 4 bases at V and 2 bases at J, leaving 2 bases unmatched. This CDR3 reads CASSTTSGGAYEQYF. The CDR3 region has the DNA TGCGCCAGCAGCACGACTAGCGGGGGGGCCTACGAGCAGTACTTC. The full variable domain, completed using reference TRBV5-1 and TRBJ2-7, is KAGVTQTPRYLIKTRGQQVTLSCSPISGHRSVSWYQQTPGQGLQFLFEYFSETQRNKGNFPGRFSGRQFSNSRSEMNVSTLELGDSALYLCASSTTSGGAYEQYFGPGTRLTVT.

The rearrangement joins TRBV6-5 to TRBJ1-1, with 10 nucleotides matching TRBD1. The germline V gene has CDR1 MNHEY and CDR2 SVGAGI. The CDR3 has 12 residues. J was trimmed by 10 bases and V by 2 bases; bases with no gene match: 1. CDR3 residues: CASSYGTGAAFF. CDR3 DNA: TGTGCCAGCAGTTACGGGACAGGGGCAGCTTTCTTT.

The rearrangement joins TRBV2 to TRBJ1-2; 8 bases line up with TRBD1. The CDR3 length is 12 residues. Germline CDR1 reads SNHLY; CDR2 reads FYNNEI. V lost 9 bases to trimming and J lost 3 bases; unmatched junction nucleotides: 3. The CDR3 loop reads CARLGQDYGYTF. Written as DNA, the CDR3 is TGTGCCAGGTTGGGACAGGACTATGGCTACACCTTC. Using reference TRBV2 and TRBJ1-2 for the parts outside the CDR3, the full variable domain is EPEVTQTPSHQVTQMGQEVILRCVPISNHLYFYWYRQILGQKVEFLVSFYNNEISEKSEIFDDQFSVERPDGSNFTLKIRSTKLEDSAMYFCARLGQDYGYTFGSGTRLTVV.

This clone was counted once. This chain uses TRBV19 with TRBJ1-1; D is perhaps TRBD1 (5 bases). Germline V gene lookup returns CDR1 LNHDA and CDR2 SQIVND (reference sequence). The CDR3 runs to 14 residues. V gave up 3 bases and J gave up 4 bases, with 12 bases separating them. The CDR3 is CASSMGGRITEAFF. CDR3 sequence (DNA): TGTGCCAGTAGTATGGGGGGAAGGATCACTGAAGCTTTCTTT.

The chain combines TRBV6-5 with TRBJ2-3; D remains unclear. The germline V and J ends were trimmed by 2 bases and 2 bases, with 14 bases remaining between them. The CDR3 covers 16 residues. The germline V gene encodes CDR1 MNHEY and CDR2 SVGAGI. The CDR3 bases are TGTGCCAGCAGTTACCTTCCCCCGGGTCCCACAGATACGCAGTATTTT. Its translation is CASSYLPPGPTDTQYF.

This rearrangement joins TRBV5-5 to TRBJ2-5, with TRBD2 matching 15 bases. Germline-derived CDR1 and CDR2 are SGHKS and YYEKEE (reference sequence). V shed 1 base and J 5 bases; nucleotides not matched to a gene: 9. This CDR3 contains 18 residues. The CDR3 sequence: CASSLWPGLAGGEETQYF. In DNA form, the CDR3 reads TGTGCCAGCAGCTTGTGGCCGGGACTAGCGGGGGGTGAGGAGACCCAGTACTTC.

The J gene is TRBJ2-3, the V gene TRBV4-2; 7 bases align to TRBD2. J was trimmed by 2 bases and V by 3 bases; bases with no gene match: 11. In germline, CDR1 is LGHNA, CDR2 YNFKEQ. The CDR3 is 17 residues long. This chain's CDR3 is CASSHPGGSGDTDTQYF. CDR3 sequence (DNA): TGTGCCAGCAGCCACCCCGGGGGGAGTGGAGACACAGATACGCAGTATTTT.

A single count supports this clone. This chain joins TRBV5-3 and TRBJ1-1; possible D gene TRBD1, 5 bases. TRBV5-3 belongs to the ORF category, with a function that is uncertain. The CDR3 contains 14 residues. The V end was cut by 0 bases, the J end by 1 base, with 7 bases between. CDR3 amino acids: CARSLGQGNTEAFF. As DNA, the CDR3 is TGTGCCAGAAGCTTGGGGCAGGGGAACACTGAAGCTTTCTTT.

The chain has TRBV9 and TRBJ1-3; TRBD1 is a possible D gene (6 bases). Looked up from germline, CDR1 is SGDLS and CDR2 is YYNGEE. The CDR3 length is 16 residues. Trimming stripped 3 bases from V and 2 bases from J, with 15 bases between. The CDR3 DNA reads as TGTGCCAGCAGCGGACAACAGGGAGTAGCTGGAAACACCATATATTTT. Translation gives CASSGQQGVAGNTIYF.

The J gene is TRBJ2-7, the V gene TRBV14, with D unclear. Germline values: CDR1 SGHDN, CDR2 FVKESK. The V and J ends lost 2 bases and 4 bases respectively, with 3 bases between them. This CDR3 is built from 11 residues. The CDR3 region has the DNA TGTGCCAGCAGCCAATTATACGAGCAGTACTTC. Its translation is CASSQLYEQYF.